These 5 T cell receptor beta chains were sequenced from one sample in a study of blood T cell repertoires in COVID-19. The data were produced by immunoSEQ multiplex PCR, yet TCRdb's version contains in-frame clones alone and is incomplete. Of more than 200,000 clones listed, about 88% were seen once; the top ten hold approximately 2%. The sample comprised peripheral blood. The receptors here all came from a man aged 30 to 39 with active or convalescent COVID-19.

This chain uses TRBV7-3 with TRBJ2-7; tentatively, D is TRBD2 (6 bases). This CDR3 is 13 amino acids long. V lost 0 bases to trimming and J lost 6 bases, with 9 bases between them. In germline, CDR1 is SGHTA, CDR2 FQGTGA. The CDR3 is CASSLTGGGEQYF. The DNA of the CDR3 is TGTGCCAGCAGCTTAACGGGGGGTGGCGAGCAGTACTTC.

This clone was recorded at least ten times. The CDR3 sequence is CASSDRGNTEAFF. CDR3 in DNA: TGTGCCAGCAGCGATCGAGGAAACACTGAAGCTTTCTTT. V gene TRBV9 combines with J gene TRBJ1-1; no firm D call. Germline V gene lookup returns CDR1 SGDLS and CDR2 YYNGEE. Trimming removed 3 bases from V and 2 bases from J, with 8 bases in between. CDR3 length equals 13 residues.

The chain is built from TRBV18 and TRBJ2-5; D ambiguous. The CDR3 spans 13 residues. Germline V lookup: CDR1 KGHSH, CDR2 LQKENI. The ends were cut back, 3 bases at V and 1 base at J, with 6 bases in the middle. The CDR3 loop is CASSPALQETQYF. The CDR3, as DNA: TGTGCCAGCTCACCGGCCCTCCAAGAGACCCAGTACTTC.

CDR3 amino acids: CASSHSGQDNEQFF. CDR3 bases: TGCGCCAGCAGCCACTCGGGACAAGACAATGAGCAGTTCTTC. The genes are TRBV4-1 and TRBJ2-1; possibly TRBD1 for D (6 bases). The length of the CDR3 is 14 residues. V lost 3 bases, J lost 5 bases, and 11 bases lay in between. The V gene's germline CDR1 is MGHRA and CDR2 YSYEKL.

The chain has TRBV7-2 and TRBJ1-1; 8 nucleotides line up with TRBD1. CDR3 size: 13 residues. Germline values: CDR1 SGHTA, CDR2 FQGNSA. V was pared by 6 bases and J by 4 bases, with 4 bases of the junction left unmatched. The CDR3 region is CASRNTGGTEAFF. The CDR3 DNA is TGTGCCAGCAGAAATACAGGGGGCACTGAAGCTTTCTTT.